The present entry profiles one T cell receptor beta chain with its context. This CDR3 comprises 15 residues. Germline V gene data show CDR1 as KGHSH and CDR2 as LQKENI. The V gene lost 6 bases and the J gene lost 1 base, with 15 bases spanning the gap. The data are from a study of technical replicates of blood from a few donors. The method was immunoSEQ multiplex PCR; TCRdb's version includes in-frame clones alone and lacks a portion of them. The repertoire holds more than 90,000 clones, 90% to 97% seen once, with 0.35% to 0.45% in the top ten. The rearrangement links TRBV18 to TRBJ1-1; D perhaps matches TRBD1 (5 bases). The specimen sequenced was T cells isolated from PBMCs. This receptor was obtained from a human donor in good health. CDR3 region: CASSSLGQENTEAFF. The CDR3, as DNA: TGTGCCAGCTCCTCCTTGGGGCAGGAGAACACTGAAGCTTTCTTT.